This T cell receptor beta chain was identified during a study of blood T cell repertoires in COVID-19. Overall study context: Some COVID-19 samples were acute and others convalescent; all came from the United States, Italy and Spain.

Germline CDR1 and CDR2: MGHRA and YSYEKL. CDR3 length: 21 residues. Germline trimming cut 3 bases from V and 1 base from J; bases unmatched to any gene: 13. This table comes from immunoSEQ multiplex PCR, and its TCRdb copy is limited to in-frame clones, with some not included. Of about 180,000 clones in the sample, roughly 88% are singletons; the top ten hold 6.9%. This receptor was taken from a man aged 80 or over with COVID-19, enrolled during active disease. Material: peripheral blood. This chain links TRBV4-1 with TRBJ2-4; TRBD2 matches at 15 bases. The CDR3 here is CASSHEPLGLAGGPAKNIQYF. In DNA form, the CDR3 reads TGCGCCAGCAGCCACGAACCTCTGGGACTAGCGGGGGGTCCGGCCAAAAACATTCAGTACTTC.